The clone carrying this T cell receptor beta chain was observed a few times. Its specificity is unknown. The data were obtained in a study of molecular identifiers for immune sequencing clone quantification. Study findings and constraints: Clones that exceeded 20 RNA copies held over 97% of effector molecules, yet under 1% in naive cells. A single cell's spiked Jurkat TCR RNA was reportedly detectable among 900,000 to 1,000,000 naive cells.

Germline loops: CDR1 SEHNR, CDR2 FQNEAQ (reference sequence). This CDR3 contains 14 residues. The ends were cut back, 2 bases at V and 7 bases at J, with 14 bases in the middle. Bulk TCR libraries used previously described methods and listed TCR primers. TCRdb analysed the PCR reads with MiXCR anew, one entry per CDR3 protein. The sample includes around 300,000 distinct CDR3 sequences, roughly 24% seen only once; the top ten take about 0.71%. The V and J genes are TRBV7-9 and TRBJ1-1; no clear D gene. The clonotype originates from a human donor in good health. Some libraries in this study had Jurkat cell RNA spiked in. The specimen sequenced was naive CD8+ T cells from blood, with Jurkat cell RNA spiked in. Sample subset: FACS-sorted CD8+CD4-CCR7+CD45RA+ naive T cells. The CDR3 DNA reads as TGTGCCAGCAGCTTATCGGACGCGGGCAATGAAGCTTTCTTT. As protein: CASSLSDAGNEAFF.